The 10 T cell receptor beta chains below all came from one sample that was sequenced in a study of blood T cell repertoires in COVID-19. Produced via immunoSEQ multiplex PCR; TCRdb's table is partial and in-frame only. The repertoire consists of some 150,000 clones, with around 83% occurring once and the leading ten covering about 0.95%. Input material: peripheral blood. The receptors shown here come from a man aged 35 to 55 with acute or convalescent COVID-19.

The V call is TRBV6-5, the J call TRBJ2-7; 10 positions agree with TRBD1. The CDR3 sequence is 14 residues long. Germline values: CDR1 MNHEY, CDR2 SVGAGI. V lost 6 bases and J lost 2; bases outside the gene matches: 4. The CDR3 DNA reads TGTGCCAGCAGCCGGACAGGGGGAGCCTACGAGCAGTACTTC. Translated, it gives CASSRTGGAYEQYF.

The chain has TRBV4-1 and TRBJ1-1; 7 nucleotides align to TRBD1. CDR1 and CDR2 from the germline V gene are MGHRA and YSYEKL. Unmatched junction bases numbered 5, after V lost 2 bases and J lost 5 bases. The CDR3 runs 14 residues. CDR3 coding DNA: TGCGCCAGCAGCCAAAGCGACAGGGTAACTGAAGCTTTCTTT. It specifies CASSQSDRVTEAFF.

This chain links TRBV7-9 with TRBJ1-4; D gene unclear. Germline CDR1 is SEHNR and CDR2 is FQNEAQ (reference sequence). V lost 5 bases, J lost 8 bases, and 12 bases lay in between. The CDR3 sequence is 13 residues long. The CDR3 nucleotides are TGTGCCAGCAGCCCAAGGGAGCGGGAAAAACTGTTTTTT. Translated, it gives CASSPREREKLFF.

This chain links TRBV4-1 with TRBJ2-6; 10 nucleotides match TRBD1. This CDR3 spans 19 amino acids. J gave up 0 bases and V 0 bases, and 5 bases lay outside the gene matches. Germline loops: CDR1 MGHRA, CDR2 YSYEKL. The CDR3, as DNA: TGCGCCAGCAGCCAAGACCGGGACAGGGGTACCTCTGGGGCCAACGTCCTGACTTTC. It translates to CASSQDRDRGTSGANVLTF.

V and J are TRBV29-1 and TRBJ1-2; D is perhaps TRBD1 (5 bases). Germline V gene lookup returns CDR1 SQVTM and CDR2 ANQGSEA. V dropped 8 bases and J dropped 6 bases, with 25 bases sitting between them. CDR3 length equals 15 residues. CDR3 in amino acids: CSTGGGSRQIDGYTF. Here the CDR3 DNA reads TGCAGCACGGGGGGTGGTTCGAGACAGATCGATGGCTACACCTTC.

The genes are TRBV7-6 and TRBJ2-1; 13 bases line up with TRBD2. Trimming cost V 0 bases and J 8 bases; bases outside gene matches: 13. The germline V gene has CDR1 SGHVS and CDR2 FNYEAQ. The CDR3 loop spans 19 amino acids. The CDR3 nucleotides read TGTGCCAGCAGCTTAGCGCCGGGGACGAGCACTAGCGGGGGGGATGAGCAGTTCTTC. Amino acid sequence: CASSLAPGTSTSGGDEQFF.

The V and J genes are TRBV11-3 and TRBJ2-2; D might be TRBD2 (5 bases). Germline V gene data show CDR1 as SGHNT and CDR2 as YENEEA. The CDR3 contains 14 residues. Trimming removed 5 bases from V and 3 bases from J, with 10 bases in between. The CDR3, as DNA: TGTGCCAGCAGCCCCGAGGAGGACACCGGGGAGCTGTTTTTT. Translation: CASSPEEDTGELFF.

The rearrangement uses TRBV7-3 and TRBJ2-1; TRBD2 matches 8 bases. Germline V CDR1 and CDR2: SGHTA, FQGTGA. CDR3 length: 15 amino acids. Trimming at V came to 2 bases and at J to 7 bases, leaving 7 bases not matched to a gene. This CDR3 is CASSLRVAGPNEQFF. The CDR3, as DNA: TGTGCCAGCAGCTTACGAGTAGCGGGGCCGAATGAGCAGTTCTTC. The variable domain in full, with the rest retrieved from reference TRBV7-3 and TRBJ2-1, is GAGVSQTPSNKVTEKGKYVELRCDPISGHTALYWYRQSLGQGPEFLIYFQGTGAADDSGLPNDRFFAVRPEGSVSTLKIQRTERGDSAVYLCASSLRVAGPNEQFFGPGTRLTVL.

The chain carries TRBV7-2 and TRBJ1-2, with D tentatively TRBD1 (6 bases). Trimming pared 0 bases from V and 8 bases from J, leaving 13 bases between. Germline V gene lookup returns CDR1 SGHTA and CDR2 FQGNSA. CDR3 size: 14 residues. The CDR3 spells CASSLALQGQGYTF. The CDR3 DNA reads TGTGCCAGCAGCTTAGCGTTGCAGGGGCAGGGCTACACCTTC.

This clone showed up just a few times. The chain uses TRBV27 and TRBJ1-5; TRBD1 might be the D (5 bases). The CDR3 sequence is 16 residues long. V lost 5 bases, J lost 6 bases, and 20 bases lay in between. Germline CDR1 MNHEY, CDR2 SMNVEV (reference sequence). This CDR3 reads CASSPAGRVETQPQHF. The CDR3 DNA is TGTGCCAGCAGTCCGGCAGGGAGGGTGGAGACTCAGCCCCAGCATTTT.